This T cell receptor (beta chain) was obtained from a study of CD8+CD57+ T cells in acquired aplastic anemia. V dropped 5 bases and J dropped 7 bases, with 10 bases sitting between them. Germline V gene sequence: CDR1 SGHNT, CDR2 YENEEA. CDR3 length: 12 amino acids. The use of genomic DNA as template underpinned the TCR beta VDJ and CDR3 profiling. MiXCR, run by TCRdb on the reads, gives a single entry per CDR3 protein. The sample shows about 190,000 distinct CDR3 sequences, 48% of them seen only once. CD8+CD57+ cell expansion, shown by flow cytometry, had occurred in the patients selected for sequencing. This clonotype was recorded at least ten times.

The TCR was taken from a human donor with aplastic anemia. The chain has TRBV11-3 and TRBJ2-3; no reliable D call. Material for sequencing was sorted CD4+, CD8+, or CD8+CD57+ T cells (not recorded which) from PBMCs. CDR3 sequence: CASSRQTNTQYF. The CDR3 DNA follows: TGTGCCAGCAGCCGACAAACCAATACGCAGTATTTT.